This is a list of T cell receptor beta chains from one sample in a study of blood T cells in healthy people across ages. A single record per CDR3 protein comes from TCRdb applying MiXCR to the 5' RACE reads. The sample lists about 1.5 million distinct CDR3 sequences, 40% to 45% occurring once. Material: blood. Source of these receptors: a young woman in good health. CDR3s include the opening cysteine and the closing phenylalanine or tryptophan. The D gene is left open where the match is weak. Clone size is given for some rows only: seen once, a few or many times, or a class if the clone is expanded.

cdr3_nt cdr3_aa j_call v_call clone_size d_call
TGCGCCAGCAGCCAAGAATCGCGAATGGAGCCAGGAGAGCAGTTCTTC CASSQESRMEPGEQFF TRBJ2-1 TRBV4-1 . .
TGTGCCAGCAGTTTATGGTTCGGGGAAATGAATGGCTACACCTTC CASSLWFGEMNGYTF TRBJ1-2 TRBV12-3/TRBV12-4 . .
TGTGCCAGCAGTTACTCGACTCCGGGACGATCCAATGAGCAGTTCTTC CASSYSTPGRSNEQFF TRBJ2-1 TRBV6-5 many .
TGTGCCAGCAGCTTAGCCGGTGGACGCGCAAGTGAGCAGTTCTTC CASSLAGGRASEQFF TRBJ2-1 TRBV7-2 few .
TGCAGTGCTAGAGACCCAGCAGAGGGAAACACCATATATTTT CSARDPAEGNTIYF TRBJ1-3 TRBV20-1 . .
TGCAGTGCTGGGACATTGTGGAGCTCCTACGAGCAGTACTTC CSAGTLWSSYEQYF TRBJ2-7 TRBV20-1 . .
TGCAGTGCTAAGTTGGCTAGCAGTGGTGTTGCGCAGTATTTT CSAKLASSGVAQYF TRBJ2-3 TRBV20-1 . .
TGCAGCGTTGAAGGGCAGATTCGCACAGATACGCAGTATTTT CSVEGQIRTDTQYF TRBJ2-3 TRBV29-1 . .
TGTGCCAGCAGCCACAGCTATACGCCAGATACGCAGTATTTT CASSHSYTPDTQYF TRBJ2-3 TRBV7-9 once .
TGTGCCAGCAGTTTCTTACACCAGAGCTCCTACAATGAGCAGTTCTTC CASSFLHQSSYNEQFF TRBJ2-1 TRBV28 few .
TGTGCCAGCAGTCCGGACAGGAGTAATTCACCCCTCCACTTT CASSPDRSNSPLHF TRBJ1-6 TRBV6-5 . TRBD1
TGTGCCAGCAGCCATAACACCGCTGGCTACACCTTC CASSHNTAGYTF TRBJ1-2 TRBV3-1 . .
TGTGCCAGCAGCTTAGCGCCAGCGAACACCGGGGAGCTGTTTTTT CASSLAPANTGELFF TRBJ2-2 TRBV7-2 few .
TGTGCCAGCAGTTACTCGAGAAAAGGTGGACAGATTAATTCACCCCTCCACTTT CASSYSRKGGQINSPLHF TRBJ1-6 TRBV6-5 . .
TGTGCCATCAGCCCGGGACAGGGGCCAGGATATGGCTACACCTTC CAISPGQGPGYGYTF TRBJ1-2 TRBV10-3 few TRBD1
TGTGCCAGCAGCGGAGTGGTCCAAGAGACCCAGTACTTC CASSGVVQETQYF TRBJ2-5 TRBV11-2 . .
TGCAGTGCTCCGGACCCTCTCGGAGGTACGCAGTATTTT CSAPDPLGGTQYF TRBJ2-3 TRBV20-1 . .
TGCAGTGCGGAGCTAGCGGGAGGGGGGGATACGCAGTATTTT CSAELAGGGDTQYF TRBJ2-3 TRBV20-1 few TRBD2